This T cell receptor (beta chain) was captured in a study of cytomegalovirus exposure and HLA in healthy donors. The CDR3 runs 14 residues. The V gene lost 2 bases and the J gene lost 5 bases, with 9 bases spanning the gap. Looked up from germline, CDR1 is LNHNV and CDR2 is YYDKDF (reference sequence). Regarding this clone: As yet, its antigen is unknown.

General study results and limits: Later analysis found that TCR beta chains associated with HLA were more clonally expanded than other, equally common chains. A later analysis reportedly identified an Asian-associated ancestry cluster as carrying fewer N-insertions than the approximately 670-donor mean. Earlier analysis found most TCR beta V segments productive about 87% or about 30% of the time.

The PCR contained 60 Vbeta and 13 Jbeta primers. Sequencing was performed with immunoSEQ multiplex PCR; in TCRdb, only in-frame clones are kept and a portion is missing. The profile shows more than 110,000 clones, roughly 80% of them singletons. Material: PBMCs. This receptor was obtained from a female donor in good health and CMV-seronegative. J is TRBJ1-4 and V is TRBV15; maybe TRBD1 (5 bases). The CDR3 protein is CATSRSGGNEKLFF. The CDR3 region has the DNA TGTGCCACCAGCAGAAGCGGGGGGAATGAAAAACTGTTTTTT.